This T cell receptor beta chain was profiled in a study of identical twins. Overall study results and limits: Conclusions leaned on cross-sectional statistical analysis and did not track the same donors over time.

Template switching, a step in the protocol, added a universal primer site, and cDNA carried unique molecular identifiers. TCRdb reprocessed the 5' RACE reads via MiXCR and lists one record per CDR3 protein. The table lists about 890,000 distinct CDR3 sequences, 12% of them singletons, with about 1.5% in the top ten. In the case of this clonotype: What it binds is unknown.

These data also formed part of another study, on yellow fever vaccine responses in identical twins. This second study says: Twins reportedly appeared to share part of their vaccine T cell response while keeping part individual.

Sequences were obtained from PBMCs. This TCR was recovered from a woman under 30 in good health.

This CDR3 reads CASSKTKHRGPTQETQYF. In DNA form, the CDR3 reads TGTGCCAGCAGCAAAACGAAACACCGGGGACCGACACAAGAGACCCAGTACTTC. The gene calls are TRBV21-1 and TRBJ2-5; TRBD1, as called in the table, went unchecked against the DNA. TRBV21-1 is deemed a pseudogene. The CDR3 spans 18 residues.